This T cell receptor beta chain was sequenced in a study of molecular identifiers for immune sequencing clone quantification. Study-wide results and limits: Clones with over 20 RNA copies captured over 99% of effector molecules but under 1% of naive ones.

Previously published methods and listed TCR primers were used for the bulk TCR libraries. Using its own MiXCR run on the PCR reads, TCRdb lists one record per CDR3 protein. The profile shows about 100,000 distinct CDR3 sequences, 35% to 40% of them singletons. In the case of this clonotype: Its antigen is unknown.

The specimen sequenced was naive CD8+ T cells from blood, with Jurkat cell RNA spiked in. The subset was: FACS-sorted CD8+CD4-CCR7+CD45RA+ naive T cells. The sequence derives from a human donor in good health. Some libraries in this study had Jurkat cell RNA spiked in.

The CDR3 here is CASKLAGLGTDTQYF. The CDR3 bases are TGTGCCAGCAAACTAGCGGGATTGGGCACAGATACGCAGTATTTT. The chain employs TRBV27 and TRBJ2-3; 10 bases are a match to TRBD2. The CDR3 is 15 amino acids. Germline trimming cut 7 bases from V and 1 base from J; bases unmatched to any gene: 5. The germline V gene has CDR1 MNHEY and CDR2 SMNVEV (reference sequence).